The 11 T cell receptor beta chains reported below all come from one sample, sequenced in a study of shared clonotypes between healthy human individuals. Selected positively for CCR7 and CD45RO-negative, naive CD8 cells excluded terminally differentiated effector memory CD45RA+ cells. Using immunoSEQ multiplex PCR, the repertoire was profiled, and TCRdb retains in-frame clones only, with some absent. The sample records roughly 2,000,000 clones, over 85% being singletons. The sequenced material came from naive CD8+ T cells sorted from blood. These receptor sequences come from a man aged 18 to 30 in good health.

As concerns this clone: Other DNA variants within this sample encode the same CDR3. The V and J genes are TRBV27 and TRBJ2-5, with D maybe TRBD2 (7 bases). The CDR3 loop spans 14 amino acids. V lost 2 bases, J lost 5 bases, and 12 bases lay in between. From germline, CDR1 is MNHEY and CDR2 SMNVEV (reference sequence). DNA for the CDR3: TGTGCCAGCAGTTTAGGGAGGGGGGGGGAGACCCAGTACTTC. Translated, it gives CASSLGRGGETQYF.

This clone was seen once. The J gene is TRBJ1-2, the V gene TRBV7-9; maybe TRBD1 (5 bases). V shed 8 bases and J shed 5 bases, with 24 bases lying between them. The CDR3 length is 16 residues. CDR1 SEHNR and CDR2 FQNEAQ come from the germline V gene (reference sequence). CDR3 amino acids: CASYPRRGATLYGYTF. CDR3 nucleotides: TGTGCCAGCTACCCCCGACGAGGGGCTACGTTGTATGGCTACACCTTC. The whole variable domain, filled in from reference TRBV7-9 and TRBJ1-2, reads DTGVSQNPRHKITKRGQNVTFRCDPISEHNRLYWYRQTLGQGPEFLTYFQNEAQLEKSRLLSDRFSAERPKGSFSTLEIQRTEQGDSAMYLCASYPRRGATLYGYTFGSGTRLTVV.

V and J are TRBV19 and TRBJ2-7; 7 bases align to TRBD1. V gave up 3 bases and J gave up 3 bases; unmatched junction bases: 8. Per germline, CDR1 LNHDA and CDR2 SQIVND (reference sequence). The CDR3 is 15 residues long. The CDR3 sequence: CASSIEGGRGYEQYF. The CDR3 DNA reads as TGTGCCAGTAGTATCGAAGGGGGCAGAGGCTACGAGCAGTACTTC.

The chain uses TRBV11-2 and TRBJ2-1; no definite D call. This CDR3 is built from 17 residues. The germline V gene has CDR1 SGHAT and CDR2 FQNNGV. The V end lost 0 bases, the J end lost 2 bases, and 14 bases lay between the germline ends. The CDR3 loop is CASSLDPEVTTYNEQFF. CDR3 DNA: TGTGCCAGCAGCTTAGATCCCGAGGTCACAACCTACAATGAGCAGTTCTTC.

The chain uses TRBV10-1 and TRBJ2-7, with D perhaps TRBD1 or TRBD2 (7 bases each). Per germline, CDR1 WNHNN and CDR2 SYGVQD (reference sequence). Trimming took off 0 bases at V and 2 bases at J, with 20 bases between the two ends. The CDR3 covers 18 residues. The CDR3 loop reads CASSESELGQGGTYEQYF. CDR3 in DNA: TGCGCCAGCAGTGAGTCTGAGTTAGGGCAGGGGGGGACCTACGAGCAGTACTTC.

In the case of this clone: The germline gene is not matched at one end of the junction; a read error may be the cause. The gene calls are TRBV7-7 and TRBJ2-5; TRBD2 matches 11 bases. The CDR3 sequence is 15 residues long. Germline values: CDR1 SSHAT, CDR2 FNYEAQ (reference sequence). CDR3 amino acids: CASSLLAGDLETQYF. As DNA, the CDR3 is TGTGCTAGCAGCTTACTAGCGGGGGATCTAGAGACCCAGTACTTC.

The genes are TRBV4-1 and TRBJ1-1; 10 nucleotides line up with TRBD1. With V trimmed by 4 bases and J by 8 bases, 4 bases remained unmatched. The CDR3 loop spans 13 amino acids. Germline V gene data show CDR1 as MGHRA and CDR2 as YSYEKL. CDR3 nucleotide sequence: TGCGCCAGCAGCCGGGACAGGGGAACGGAAGCTTTCTTT. Translating gives CASSRDRGTEAFF.

The DNA for the CDR3 is TGTGCCACTGGCGAAGGGGGGTCAGCTGAAGCTTTCTTT. This encodes CATGEGGSAEAFF. This chain links TRBV6-5 with TRBJ1-1, with a possible D match to TRBD1 (6 bases). V lost 10 bases and J lost 6, with 18 bases in between. Germline V lookup: CDR1 MNHEY, CDR2 SVGAGI. CDR3 length: 13 residues.

This sequence joins TRBV19 and TRBJ1-1, with TRBD1 matching 7 bases. Germline values: CDR1 LNHDA, CDR2 SQIVND (reference sequence). Trimming cost V 4 bases and J 0 bases; bases outside gene matches: 5. The CDR3 extends over 15 amino acids. DNA for the CDR3: TGTGCCAGTAGTACCCGGGGACAGATGAACACTGAAGCTTTCTTT. Translated: CASSTRGQMNTEAFF.

The chain combines TRBV6-6 with TRBJ2-7; 12 nucleotides line up with TRBD2. The CDR3 contains 14 residues. Germline trimming cut 6 bases from V and 3 bases from J; bases unmatched to any gene: 3. Germline lookup yields CDR1 MNHNY and CDR2 SVGAGI (reference sequence). This CDR3 reads CASSVTSGSYEQYF. The DNA for the CDR3 is TGTGCCAGCAGCGTGACTAGCGGGAGCTACGAGCAGTACTTC.

As concerns this clone: One junction end does not reproduce the germline sequence, and a read error may be involved. The CDR3: CASGSWTGTQYF. DNA of the CDR3: TGTGCTAGTGGTTCCTGGACAGGTACGCAGTATTTT. The chain combines TRBV12-5 with TRBJ2-3, with TRBD1 matching over 7 bases. Germline V CDR1 and CDR2: LGHNT, FRNRAP. The CDR3 runs to 12 residues.